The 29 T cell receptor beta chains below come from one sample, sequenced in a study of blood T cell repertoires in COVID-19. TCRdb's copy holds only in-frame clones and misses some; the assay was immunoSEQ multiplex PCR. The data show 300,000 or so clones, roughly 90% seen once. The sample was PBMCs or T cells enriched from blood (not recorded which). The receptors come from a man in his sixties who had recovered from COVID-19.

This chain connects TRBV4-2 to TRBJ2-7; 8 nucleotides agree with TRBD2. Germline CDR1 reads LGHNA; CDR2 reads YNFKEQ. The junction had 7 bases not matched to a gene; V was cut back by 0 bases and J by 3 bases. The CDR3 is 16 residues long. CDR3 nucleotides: TGTGCCAGCAGCCAAGAGTATAGCGGGGCCGGCTACGAGCAGTACTTC. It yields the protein CASSQEYSGAGYEQYF.

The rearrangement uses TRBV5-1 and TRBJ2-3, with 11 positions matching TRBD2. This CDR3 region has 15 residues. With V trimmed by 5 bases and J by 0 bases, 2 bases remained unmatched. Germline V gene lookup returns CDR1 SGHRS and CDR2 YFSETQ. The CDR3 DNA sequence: TGCGCCAGCAGGACTAGCGGGACTAGCACAGATACGCAGTATTTT. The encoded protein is CASRTSGTSTDTQYF.

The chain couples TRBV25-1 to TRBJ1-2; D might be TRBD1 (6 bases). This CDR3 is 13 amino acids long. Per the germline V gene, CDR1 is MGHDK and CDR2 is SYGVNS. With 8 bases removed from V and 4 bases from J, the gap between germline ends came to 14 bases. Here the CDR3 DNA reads TGTGCCAGCCTCCCCATAGGGGGCTATGGCTACACCTTC. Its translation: CASLPIGGYGYTF.

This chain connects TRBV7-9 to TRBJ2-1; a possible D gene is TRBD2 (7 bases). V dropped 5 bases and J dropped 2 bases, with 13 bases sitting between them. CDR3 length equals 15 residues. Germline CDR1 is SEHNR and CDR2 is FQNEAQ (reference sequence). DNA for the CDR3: TGTGCCAGCAGCGTAGGGGAGGGGGCCTACAATGAGCAGTTCTTC. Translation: CASSVGEGAYNEQFF.

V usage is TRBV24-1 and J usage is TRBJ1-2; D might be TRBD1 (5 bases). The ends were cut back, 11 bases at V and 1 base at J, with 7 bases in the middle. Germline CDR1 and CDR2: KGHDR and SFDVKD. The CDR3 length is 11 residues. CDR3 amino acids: CAIQGNYGYTF. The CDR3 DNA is TGTGCCATCCAGGGTAACTATGGCTACACCTTC.

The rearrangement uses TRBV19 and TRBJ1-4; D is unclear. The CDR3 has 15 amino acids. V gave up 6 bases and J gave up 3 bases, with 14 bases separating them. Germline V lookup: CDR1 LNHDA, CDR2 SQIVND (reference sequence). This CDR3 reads CASRSPTLSNEKLFF. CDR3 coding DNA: TGTGCCAGTAGGAGCCCGACACTTTCTAATGAAAAACTGTTTTTT.

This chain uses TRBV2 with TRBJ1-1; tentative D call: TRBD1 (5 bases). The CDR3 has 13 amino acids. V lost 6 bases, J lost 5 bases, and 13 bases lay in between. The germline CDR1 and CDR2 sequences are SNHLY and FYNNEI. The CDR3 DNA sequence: TGTGCCAGCAGCCGGGGGTTCGGGACTGAAGCTTTCTTT. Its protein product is CASSRGFGTEAFF.

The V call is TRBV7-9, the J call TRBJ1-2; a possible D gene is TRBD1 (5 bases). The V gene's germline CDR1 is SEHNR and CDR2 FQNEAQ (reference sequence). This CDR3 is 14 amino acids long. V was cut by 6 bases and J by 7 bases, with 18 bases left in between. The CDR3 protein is CASSSTGFKGGYTF. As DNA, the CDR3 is TGTGCCAGCAGTTCAACAGGTTTCAAGGGTGGCTACACCTTC.

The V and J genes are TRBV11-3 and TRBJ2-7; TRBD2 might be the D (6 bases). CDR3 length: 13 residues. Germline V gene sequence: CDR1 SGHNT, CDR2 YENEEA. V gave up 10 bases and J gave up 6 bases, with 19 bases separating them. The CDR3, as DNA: TGTGCCACTCAGCCCGGGGGACTCGGCGAGCAGTACTTC. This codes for CATQPGGLGEQYF.

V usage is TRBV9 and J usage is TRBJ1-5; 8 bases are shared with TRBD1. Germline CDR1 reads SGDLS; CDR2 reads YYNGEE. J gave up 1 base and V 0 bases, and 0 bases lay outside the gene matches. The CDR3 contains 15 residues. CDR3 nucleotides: TGTGCCAGCAGCGTAGGGACAGGGAGCAATCAGCCCCAGCATTTT. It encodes CASSVGTGSNQPQHF.

CDR3 protein: CASSSGGAFTGELFF. The CDR3 nucleotides read TGTGCCAGCAGCTCAGGGGGCGCGTTCACCGGGGAGCTGTTTTTT. The V gene is TRBV13, the J gene TRBJ2-2; 8 bases agree with TRBD1. The CDR3 contains 15 residues. Germline V gene sequence: CDR1 PRHDT, CDR2 FYEKMQ (reference sequence). Trimming at V came to 4 bases and at J to 4 bases, leaving 5 bases not matched to a gene.

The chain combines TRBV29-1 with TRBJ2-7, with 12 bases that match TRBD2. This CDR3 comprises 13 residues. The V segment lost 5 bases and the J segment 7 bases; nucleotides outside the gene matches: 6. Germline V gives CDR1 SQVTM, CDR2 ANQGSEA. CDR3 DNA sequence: TGCAGCGTTTCTAGCGGGGGGGCCTTTGAGCAGTACTTC. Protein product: CSVSSGGAFEQYF.

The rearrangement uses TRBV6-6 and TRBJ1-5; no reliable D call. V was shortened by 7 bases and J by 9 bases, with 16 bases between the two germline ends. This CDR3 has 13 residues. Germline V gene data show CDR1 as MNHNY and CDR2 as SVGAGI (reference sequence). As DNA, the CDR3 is TGTGCCAGCAACGGACCCGGGGAGTCGCCCCAGCATTTT. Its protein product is CASNGPGESPQHF.

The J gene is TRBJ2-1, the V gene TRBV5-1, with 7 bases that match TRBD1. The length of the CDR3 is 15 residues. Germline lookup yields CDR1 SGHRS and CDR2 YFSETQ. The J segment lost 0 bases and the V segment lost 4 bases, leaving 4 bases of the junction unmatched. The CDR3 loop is CASSATGNSYNEQFF. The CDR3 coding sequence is TGCGCCAGCAGCGCGACAGGGAACTCCTACAATGAGCAGTTCTTC.

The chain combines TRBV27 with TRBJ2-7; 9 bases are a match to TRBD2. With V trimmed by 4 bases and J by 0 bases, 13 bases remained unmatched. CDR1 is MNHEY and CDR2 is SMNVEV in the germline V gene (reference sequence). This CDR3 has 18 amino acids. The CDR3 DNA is TGTGCCAGCAGTTGGGCGGTAGCGGGAGTGTTTAGCTCCTACGAGCAGTACTTC. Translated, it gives CASSWAVAGVFSSYEQYF.

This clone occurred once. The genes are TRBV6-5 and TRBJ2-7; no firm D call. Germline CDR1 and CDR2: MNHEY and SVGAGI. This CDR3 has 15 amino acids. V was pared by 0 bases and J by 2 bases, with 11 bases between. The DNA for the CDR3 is TGTGCCAGCAGTTACTCGAGGATGCATCCCTACGAGCAGTACTTC. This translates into CASSYSRMHPYEQYF.

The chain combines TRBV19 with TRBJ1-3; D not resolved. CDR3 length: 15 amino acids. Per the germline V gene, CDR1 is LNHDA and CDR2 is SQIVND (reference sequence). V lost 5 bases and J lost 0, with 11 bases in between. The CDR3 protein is CASSLYDSSGNTIYF. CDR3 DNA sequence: TGTGCCAGTAGTCTATATGATAGCTCTGGAAACACCATATATTTT. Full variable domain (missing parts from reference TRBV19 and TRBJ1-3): DGGITQSPKYLFRKEGQNVTLSCEQNLNHDAMYWYRQDPGQGLRLIYYSQIVNDFQKGDIAEGYSVSREKKESFPLTVTSAQKNPTAFYLCASSLYDSSGNTIYFGEGSWLTVV.

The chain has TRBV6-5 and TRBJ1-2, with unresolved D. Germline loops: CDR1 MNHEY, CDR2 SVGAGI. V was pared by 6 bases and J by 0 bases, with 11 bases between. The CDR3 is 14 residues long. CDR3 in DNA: TGTGCCAGCAGAGTAGAATCGGCTAACTATGGCTACACCTTC. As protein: CASRVESANYGYTF.

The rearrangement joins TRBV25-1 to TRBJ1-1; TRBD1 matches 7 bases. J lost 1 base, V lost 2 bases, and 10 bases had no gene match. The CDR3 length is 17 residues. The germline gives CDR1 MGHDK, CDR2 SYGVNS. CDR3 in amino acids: CASSEAVWGQRNTEAFF. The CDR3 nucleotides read TGTGCCAGCAGTGAAGCAGTCTGGGGACAGCGGAACACTGAAGCTTTCTTT.

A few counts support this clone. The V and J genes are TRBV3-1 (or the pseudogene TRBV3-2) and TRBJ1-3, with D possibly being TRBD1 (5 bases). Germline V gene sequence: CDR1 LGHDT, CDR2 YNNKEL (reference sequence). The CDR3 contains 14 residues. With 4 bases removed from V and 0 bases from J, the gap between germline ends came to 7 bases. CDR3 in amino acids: CASSPGSSGNTIYF. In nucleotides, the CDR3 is TGTGCCAGCAGCCCAGGGTCCTCTGGAAACACCATATATTTT.

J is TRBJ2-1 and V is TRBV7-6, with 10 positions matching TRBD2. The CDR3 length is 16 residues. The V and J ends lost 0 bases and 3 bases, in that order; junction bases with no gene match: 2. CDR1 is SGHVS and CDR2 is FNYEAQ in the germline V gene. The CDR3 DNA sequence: TGTGCCAGCAGCTTAGCTAGGACTAGCGGCTACAATGAGCAGTTCTTC. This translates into CASSLARTSGYNEQFF.

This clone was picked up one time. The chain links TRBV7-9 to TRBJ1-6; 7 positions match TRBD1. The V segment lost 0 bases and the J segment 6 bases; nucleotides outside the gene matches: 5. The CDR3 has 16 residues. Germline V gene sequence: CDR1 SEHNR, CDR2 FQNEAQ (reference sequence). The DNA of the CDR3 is TGTGCCAGCAGCTTAGCCAAGACAGGGTTTAATTCACCCCTCCACTTT. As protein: CASSLAKTGFNSPLHF.

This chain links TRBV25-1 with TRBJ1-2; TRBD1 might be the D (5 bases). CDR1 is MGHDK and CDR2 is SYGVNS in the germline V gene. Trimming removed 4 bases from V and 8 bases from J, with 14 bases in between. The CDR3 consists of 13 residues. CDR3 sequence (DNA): TGTGCCAGCAGTGGTACGGGGGGTCGGGGCTACACCTTC. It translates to CASSGTGGRGYTF.

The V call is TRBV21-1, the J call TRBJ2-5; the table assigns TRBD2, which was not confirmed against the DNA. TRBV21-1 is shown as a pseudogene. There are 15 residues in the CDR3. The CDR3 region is CASSKARPAGETQYF. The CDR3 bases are TGTGCCAGCAGCAAGGCCCGCCCGGCGGGGGAGACCCAGTACTTC.

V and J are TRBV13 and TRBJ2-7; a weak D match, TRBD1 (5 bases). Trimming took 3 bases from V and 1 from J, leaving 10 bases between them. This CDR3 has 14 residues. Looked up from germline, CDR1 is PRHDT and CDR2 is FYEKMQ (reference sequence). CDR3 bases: TGTGCCAGCAGCTTTGGGCAGGGTTCCTACGAGCAGTACTTC. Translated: CASSFGQGSYEQYF.

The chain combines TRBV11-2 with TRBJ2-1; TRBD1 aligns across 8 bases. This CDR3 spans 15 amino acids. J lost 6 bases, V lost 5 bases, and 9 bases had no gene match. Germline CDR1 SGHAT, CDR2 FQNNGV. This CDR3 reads CASSQGQGTRNEQFF. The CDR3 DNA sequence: TGTGCCAGCAGCCAAGGACAGGGAACTCGCAATGAGCAGTTCTTC.

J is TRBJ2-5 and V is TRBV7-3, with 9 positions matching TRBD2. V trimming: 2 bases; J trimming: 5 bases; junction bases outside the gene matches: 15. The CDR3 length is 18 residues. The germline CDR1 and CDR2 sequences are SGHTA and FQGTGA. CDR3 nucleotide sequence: TGTGCCAGCAGCTTACGGGGACCGACTAGCGGAGTCCCGGAGACCCAGTACTTC. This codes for CASSLRGPTSGVPETQYF. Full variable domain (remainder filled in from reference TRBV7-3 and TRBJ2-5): GAGVSQTPSNKVTEKGKYVELRCDPISGHTALYWYRQSLGQGPEFLIYFQGTGAADDSGLPNDRFFAVRPEGSVSTLKIQRTERGDSAVYLCASSLRGPTSGVPETQYFGPGTRLLVL.

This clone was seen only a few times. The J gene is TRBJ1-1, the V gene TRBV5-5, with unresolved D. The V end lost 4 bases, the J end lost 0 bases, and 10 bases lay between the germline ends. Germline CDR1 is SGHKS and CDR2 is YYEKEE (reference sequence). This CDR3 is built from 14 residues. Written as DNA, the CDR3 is TGTGCCAGCAGCAGGCAGGCTGTGAACACTGAAGCTTTCTTT. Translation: CASSRQAVNTEAFF.

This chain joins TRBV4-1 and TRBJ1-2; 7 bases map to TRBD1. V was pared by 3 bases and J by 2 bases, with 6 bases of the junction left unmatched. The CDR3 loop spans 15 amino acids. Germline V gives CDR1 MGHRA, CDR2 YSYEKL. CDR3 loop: CASSQSGTDNYGYTF. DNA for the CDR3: TGCGCCAGCAGCCAGTCCGGGACAGACAACTATGGCTACACCTTC.